This T cell receptor (beta chain) derives from a study of early T cells in non-severe SARS-CoV-2 infection. Study in general: Sequencing input comprised bulk RNA from unsorted whole blood; chain pairing was not available. Findings and caveats of the study: VDJdb matching, biased toward anti-spike CD8 responses, missed private and CD4 specificities.

This clonotype was seen only a few times. Its antigen is not known. Unique molecular identifiers (one per individual cDNA molecule) were attached. TCRdb used MiXCR to reprocess the 5' RACE reads, holding one entry per CDR3 protein. In the table there are some 48,000 distinct CDR3 sequences, about 12% of which are singletons. Looked up from germline, CDR1 is MNHNS and CDR2 is SASEGT. V was trimmed by 1 base and J by 2 bases, leaving 11 bases between them. The CDR3 runs to 15 residues. This TCR was recovered from an adult who was a healthcare worker with PCR-confirmed SARS-CoV-2 infection or an uninfected control (not recorded which). Sequencing was carried out using whole blood. V is TRBV6-1 and J is TRBJ1-1; D gene uncertain. The CDR3 sequence is CASSEVPGFNTEAFF. CDR3 DNA: TGTGCCAGCAGTGAAGTTCCAGGATTCAACACTGAAGCTTTCTTT.